The clone carrying this T cell receptor (beta chain) appeared many times. The antigen remains unidentified. Germline-derived CDR1 and CDR2 are SEHNR and FQNEAQ (reference sequence). V was shortened by 5 bases and J by 2 bases, with 9 bases between the two germline ends. The CDR3 consists of 14 residues. Amplified TCR beta CDR3 regions came from RNA transcripts. When the TCR CDR3 underwent first-round RT-PCR, the HTBI primer set was used. TCRdb reprocessed the multiplex PCR reads via MiXCR and lists one record per CDR3 protein. Of about 640,000 distinct CDR3 sequences in the sample, around 21% were seen once. Ophthalmopathy patients had Clinical Activity Score at least 3, NOSPECS grade at least 4, duration under 3 months. This sample stems from a study of T cells in Graves' hyperthyroidism and ophthalmopathy. On the study more broadly: Peripheral blood was secured at the point of initial diagnosis, before any treatment. Regarding the study as a whole: Model-based prediction identified ophthalmopathy a median around 6.5 months prior to its onset. Most clonotypes that expanded in the thyroid above 0.001 also showed up in blood.

Sample: blood. This sequence originates from a man in his thirties or forties with Graves' ophthalmopathy. V and J are TRBV7-9 and TRBJ1-4; the D gene is possibly TRBD1 (6 bases). The CDR3 reads CASSQGHTNEKLFF. CDR3 DNA: TGTGCCAGCAGCCAGGGGCATACTAATGAAAAACTGTTTTTT. The entire variable domain, with the rest obtained from reference TRBV7-9 and TRBJ1-4, is as follows: DTGVSQNPRHKITKRGQNVTFRCDPISEHNRLYWYRQTLGQGPEFLTYFQNEAQLEKSRLLSDRFSAERPKGSFSTLEIQRTEQGDSAMYLCASSQGHTNEKLFFGSGTQLSVL.